The 26 T cell receptor beta chains given below trace back to one sample, sequenced in a study of cytomegalovirus exposure and HLA in healthy donors. The PCR made use of 60 Vbeta and 13 Jbeta primers. Profiled with immunoSEQ multiplex PCR; TCRdb holds only in-frame clones, not every one. The sample lists 150,000 to 200,000 clones, 81% seen once, with 2.1% in the top ten. Sample: PBMCs. The receptors come from a woman aged 18 to 35 in good health and CMV-seropositive.

This sequence joins TRBV6-1 and TRBJ1-6; D remains unclear. The CDR3 sequence is 16 residues long. The germline CDR1 and CDR2 sequences are MNHNS and SASEGT. The V end was cut by 2 bases, the J end by 3 bases, with 11 bases between. CDR3 sequence reads: CASSELTALYNSPLHF. The CDR3 region has the DNA TGTGCCAGCAGTGAATTAACAGCCCTCTATAATTCACCCCTCCACTTT.

This clone was counted between two and nine times. The rearrangement links TRBV9 to TRBJ2-3, with D tentatively TRBD2 (5 bases). The CDR3 is 13 amino acids. Deletions cut 5 bases from V and 2 bases from J, with 9 bases between. Germline loops: CDR1 SGDLS, CDR2 YYNGEE. CDR3 DNA sequence: TGTGCCAGCAGTCAGACTACCACAGATACGCAGTATTTT. Residues: CASSQTTTDTQYF.

J is TRBJ2-1 and V is TRBV7-9; 10 bases align to TRBD1. J gave up 4 bases and V 1 base, and 4 bases lay outside the gene matches. The germline V gene has CDR1 SEHNR and CDR2 FQNEAQ (reference sequence). The CDR3 is 16 amino acids. The CDR3 spells CASSLGRDRGYNEQFF. The CDR3 DNA reads as TGTGCCAGCAGCTTAGGGCGGGACAGGGGATACAATGAGCAGTTCTTC.

The gene calls are TRBV5-5 and TRBJ1-5, with a tentative D call TRBD1 (6 bases). V lost 4 bases, J lost 0 bases, and 11 bases lay in between. CDR3 length: 15 amino acids. The germline V gene has CDR1 SGHKS and CDR2 YYEKEE (reference sequence). CDR3 residues: CASSRGQHSNQPQHF. CDR3 nucleotide sequence: TGTGCCAGCAGCCGAGGACAGCATAGCAATCAGCCCCAGCATTTT.

The chain is built from TRBV4-1 and TRBJ2-1; 9 bases map to TRBD2. V lost 0 bases to trimming and J lost 5 bases; unmatched junction nucleotides: 5. This CDR3 comprises 16 residues. The germline V gene encodes CDR1 MGHRA and CDR2 YSYEKL. The CDR3 nucleotides are TGCGCCAGCAGCCAAGAAGGGCTAGCGGGGAACAATGAGCAGTTCTTC. It specifies CASSQEGLAGNNEQFF.

V gene TRBV4-2 combines with J gene TRBJ1-6; D perhaps matches TRBD1 (5 bases). This CDR3 is 16 amino acids long. Germline assignment: CDR1 LGHNA and CDR2 YNFKEQ. The ends were cut back, 0 bases at V and 6 bases at J, with 12 bases in the middle. CDR3 sequence: CASSQEGLQGNSPLHF. DNA for the CDR3: TGTGCCAGCAGCCAAGAAGGGTTGCAGGGTAATTCACCCCTCCACTTT.

The chain's CDR3 is CASSSGTGTRYEQYF. The CDR3 bases are TGTGCCAGCAGCTCAGGGACAGGGACAAGATACGAGCAGTACTTC. V usage is TRBV7-9 and J usage is TRBJ2-7; 9 bases line up with TRBD1. Germline CDR1 SEHNR, CDR2 FQNEAQ (reference sequence). The CDR3 is 15 amino acids. Losses at the gene ends were 4 bases for V and 4 bases for J; bases not matched to a gene: 8.

This rearrangement joins TRBV2 to TRBJ2-1; TRBD2 matches 11 bases. V shed 1 base, J shed 7 bases, and the junction held 12 bases outside the gene matches. The CDR3 covers 18 residues. The germline CDR1 and CDR2 sequences are SNHLY and FYNNEI. The CDR3 protein is CASSEGAAPGLAVNEQFF. The CDR3 nucleotides are TGTGCCAGCAGTGAAGGAGCTGCACCGGGACTAGCGGTTAATGAGCAGTTCTTC. The variable domain in full, with the rest retrieved from reference TRBV2 and TRBJ2-1, is EPEVTQTPSHQVTQMGQEVILRCVPISNHLYFYWYRQILGQKVEFLVSFYNNEISEKSEIFDDQFSVERPDGSNFTLKIRSTKLEDSAMYFCASSEGAAPGLAVNEQFFGPGTRLTVL.

V usage is TRBV7-9 and J usage is TRBJ2-4; a possible D gene is TRBD1 (5 bases). V was trimmed by 3 bases and J by 1 base, leaving 22 bases between them. Looked up from germline, CDR1 is SEHNR and CDR2 is FQNEAQ (reference sequence). CDR3 length: 19 residues. DNA of the CDR3: TGTGCCAGCAGCTTTGTAACCCCTCAGGGTCCCGATGCCAAAAACATTCAGTACTTC. Encoded protein: CASSFVTPQGPDAKNIQYF.

The genes are TRBV30 and TRBJ1-2; D unclear. In germline, CDR1 is GTSNPN, CDR2 SVGIG (reference sequence). This CDR3 spans 14 amino acids. V lost 0 bases, J lost 8 bases, and 16 bases lay in between. For the CDR3, the DNA is TGTGCCTGGAGTGTATTCCCTCGGGATCACGGCTACACCTTC. Protein sequence: CAWSVFPRDHGYTF.

There are a few counts of this clone. The chain uses TRBV6-1 and TRBJ2-5, with 8 bases lining up with TRBD1. Germline V gene lookup returns CDR1 MNHNS and CDR2 SASEGT. V was clipped by 2 bases and J by 4 bases; unmatched bases: 9. This CDR3 contains 16 residues. DNA for the CDR3: TGTGCCAGCAGTGAACCCGACCAGGGGGCGGGAGAGACCCAGTACTTC. Translated: CASSEPDQGAGETQYF.

The chain is built from TRBV19 and TRBJ2-2; D uncertain. Trimming removed 5 bases at V and 7 bases at J, with 14 bases between. Germline CDR1 LNHDA, CDR2 SQIVND (reference sequence). This CDR3 has 14 residues. The CDR3 sequence is CASSPSPISGELFF. The CDR3 DNA follows: TGTGCCAGTAGTCCCTCCCCGATCAGCGGGGAGCTGTTTTTT.

The V and J genes are TRBV12-5 and TRBJ1-5; possible D gene TRBD1, 5 bases. CDR3 length: 15 amino acids. The V end lost 0 bases, the J end lost 7 bases, and 13 bases lay between the germline ends. Germline CDR1 and CDR2: LGHNT and FRNRAP. CDR3 loop: CASGLVIGAIQPQHF. CDR3 coding DNA: TGTGCTAGTGGTTTGGTAATAGGGGCGATACAGCCCCAGCATTTT.

The V gene is TRBV6-1, the J gene TRBJ2-7, with D possibly TRBD1 on 6 matching bases. With 6 bases removed from V and 3 bases from J, the gap between germline ends came to 12 bases. This CDR3 is 13 amino acids long. CDR1 and CDR2 from the germline V gene are MNHNS and SASEGT. This CDR3 reads CASSGRGSYEQYV. For the CDR3, the DNA is TGTGCCAGCAGCGGCAGGGGCAGCTACGAGCAGTACGTC.

This rearrangement joins TRBV5-1 to TRBJ2-5, with 8 nucleotides matching TRBD2. CDR3 length: 14 amino acids. Germline lookup yields CDR1 SGHRS and CDR2 YFSETQ. Trimming at V came to 4 bases and at J to 1 base, leaving 3 bases not matched to a gene. This CDR3 is CASSMTSAQETQYF. The CDR3 DNA sequence: TGCGCCAGCAGCATGACTAGCGCCCAAGAGACCCAGTACTTC. Full variable domain (missing parts from reference TRBV5-1 and TRBJ2-5): KAGVTQTPRYLIKTRGQQVTLSCSPISGHRSVSWYQQTPGQGLQFLFEYFSETQRNKGNFPGRFSGRQFSNSRSEMNVSTLELGDSALYLCASSMTSAQETQYFGPGTRLLVL.

This chain links TRBV19 with TRBJ1-5; no reliable D call. Trimming took 3 bases from V and 7 from J, leaving 13 bases between them. This CDR3 comprises 14 residues. Germline V gene lookup returns CDR1 LNHDA and CDR2 SQIVND (reference sequence). The CDR3 DNA reads as TGTGCCAGTAGTATTGGCAGGTCAGGACAGCCCCAGCATTTT. Its protein is CASSIGRSGQPQHF.

The chain has TRBV7-9 and TRBJ2-2; D gene uncertain. CDR1 SEHNR and CDR2 FQNEAQ come from the germline V gene (reference sequence). The V end was cut by 6 bases, the J end by 4 bases, with 6 bases between. The CDR3 spans 12 residues. CDR3 DNA: TGTGCCAGCAGGGCAGGCACCGGGGAGCTGTTTTTT. This translates into CASRAGTGELFF.

The chain uses TRBV11-2 and TRBJ2-7; D not certain. Germline CDR1 is SGHAT and CDR2 is FQNNGV. V gave up 1 base and J gave up 2 bases, with 6 bases separating them. This CDR3 comprises 13 residues. The CDR3 sequence: CASSLGRTYEQYF. CDR3 nucleotide sequence: TGTGCCAGCAGCTTAGGCAGGACCTACGAGCAGTACTTC.

The chain couples TRBV5-5 to TRBJ2-7, with D possibly matching TRBD1 (7 bases). Germline V gene lookup returns CDR1 SGHKS and CDR2 YYEKEE (reference sequence). Trimming took off 4 bases at V and 3 bases at J, with 17 bases between the two ends. This CDR3 comprises 15 residues. The CDR3 DNA sequence: TGTGCCAGCAGCGGCCGAGGAGGGGGCGGCTACGAGCAGTACTTC. It yields the protein CASSGRGGGGYEQYF.

In its sample, this clone was seen a few times. The V call is TRBV7-2, the J call TRBJ1-1, with no clear D. Per the germline V gene, CDR1 is SGHTA and CDR2 is FQGNSA. CDR3 size: 14 residues. Trimming shortened V by 0 bases and J by 5 bases, and 10 bases separated the two germline ends. CDR3 in amino acids: CASSLAGVRTEAFF. CDR3 sequence (DNA): TGTGCCAGCAGCTTAGCGGGCGTAAGGACTGAAGCTTTCTTT.

The chain joins TRBV5-3 to TRBJ1-4, with 8 bases matching TRBD1. TRBV5-3 is given ORF status, its function remaining uncertain. Trimming removed 4 bases from V and 1 base from J; junction bases left unmatched: 12. There are 18 residues in the CDR3. CDR3: CARSLNHRGTKTNEKLFF. DNA of the CDR3: TGTGCCAGAAGCCTAAACCACAGGGGGACCAAAACTAATGAAAAACTGTTTTTT.

V usage is TRBV10-2 and J usage is TRBJ2-3; 7 bases line up with TRBD1. Looked up from germline, CDR1 is WSHSY and CDR2 is SAAADI. This CDR3 spans 16 amino acids. V lost 3 bases to trimming and J lost 2 bases; unmatched junction nucleotides: 8. DNA for the CDR3: TGCGCCAGCAGTGAATATACAGGGGAACCCACAGATACGCAGTATTTT. This translates into CASSEYTGEPTDTQYF.

The rearrangement links TRBV6-5 to TRBJ2-3, with TRBD1 matching 9 bases. This CDR3 comprises 13 residues. CDR1 is MNHEY and CDR2 is SVGAGI in the germline V gene. V was clipped by 6 bases and J by 7 bases; unmatched bases: 5. For the CDR3, the DNA is TGTGCCAGCAGAACGGGACAGGGCCATACGCAGTATTTT. It is translated as CASRTGQGHTQYF.

The chain employs TRBV19 and TRBJ1-2, with a tentative D call TRBD1 (6 bases). Between the trimmed V and J ends, which lost 9 bases and 7 bases, there was a span of 24 bases. The V gene's germline CDR1 is LNHDA and CDR2 SQIVND (reference sequence). The length of the CDR3 is 15 residues. CDR3 coding DNA: TGTGCCAGCCTCGACAGGACAACAGGCCTTGTTGGCTACACCTTC. This translates into CASLDRTTGLVGYTF.

As concerns this clone: Germline is not matched at one junction end, which may reflect a read error. This chain links TRBV2 with TRBJ1-2; 8 bases are shared with TRBD1. The CDR3 runs 13 residues. The germline V gene encodes CDR1 SNHLY and CDR2 FYNNEI. The CDR3 spells CASRDRENYGCTF. The CDR3 DNA reads TGTGCCAGCAGGGACAGGGAAAACTATGGCTGCACCTTC.

The V gene is TRBV7-9, the J gene TRBJ1-2, with D possibly TRBD1 on 5 matching bases. The V gene's germline CDR1 is SEHNR and CDR2 FQNEAQ (reference sequence). The V end was cut by 3 bases, the J end by 2 bases, with 10 bases between. The CDR3 has 14 residues. The CDR3 region is CASSLGGRNYGYTF. The DNA for the CDR3 is TGTGCCAGCAGCTTGGGGGGTAGGAACTATGGCTACACCTTC. The whole variable domain, remainder taken from reference TRBV7-9 and TRBJ1-2, is DTGVSQNPRHKITKRGQNVTFRCDPISEHNRLYWYRQTLGQGPEFLTYFQNEAQLEKSRLLSDRFSAERPKGSFSTLEIQRTEQGDSAMYLCASSLGGRNYGYTFGSGTRLTVV.